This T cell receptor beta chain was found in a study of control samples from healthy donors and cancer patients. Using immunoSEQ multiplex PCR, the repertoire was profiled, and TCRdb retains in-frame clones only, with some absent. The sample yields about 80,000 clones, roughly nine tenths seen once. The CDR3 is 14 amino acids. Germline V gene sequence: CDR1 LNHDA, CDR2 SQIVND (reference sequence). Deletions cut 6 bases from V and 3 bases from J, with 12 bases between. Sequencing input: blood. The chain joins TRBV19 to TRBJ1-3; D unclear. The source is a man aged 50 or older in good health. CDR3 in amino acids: CASSDPGRGNTIYF. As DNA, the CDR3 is TGTGCCAGTAGCGATCCAGGTCGTGGAAACACCATATATTTT. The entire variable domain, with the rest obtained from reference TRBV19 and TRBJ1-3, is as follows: DGGITQSPKYLFRKEGQNVTLSCEQNLNHDAMYWYRQDPGQGLRLIYYSQIVNDFQKGDIAEGYSVSREKKESFPLTVTSAQKNPTAFYLCASSDPGRGNTIYFGEGSWLTVV.